The rows below give T cell receptor beta chains drawn from one sample of a study of shared clonotypes between healthy human individuals. Assay used: immunoSEQ multiplex PCR; TCRdb lists only in-frame clones, some missing. The sample has about 600,000 clones; around 95% are singletons. Source material: naive CD8+ T cells sorted from blood. The source of these receptors is a woman under 40 in good health. The CDR3 runs from the conserved cysteine through the conserved F or W. The D gene is left open where the match is weak. Some rows mark clone size as missing; the rest say once, few, many or name a class of expanded clone.

>TRBJ2-5|NA|TRBV15|NA
TGTGCCACCAGCAGAGGTACCGGGGGCCTGGGAGAGACCCAGTACTTC
CATSRGTGGLGETQYF
>TRBJ1-3|NA|TRBV25-1|TRBD1
TGTGCCAGCACCCCGACAGGGTTCACTGGAAACACCATATATTTT
CASTPTGFTGNTIYF
>TRBJ2-1|NA|TRBV7-9|NA
TGTGCCAGCAGCCCCCCTGGGTCTAGCTACAATGAGCAGTTCTTC
CASSPPGSSYNEQFF
>TRBJ2-1|NA|TRBV7-9|NA
TGTGCCAGCAGCTTAGCGGCGGGAACCGCCAATGAGCAGTTCTTC
CASSLAAGTANEQFF
>TRBJ1-3|NA|TRBV28|TRBD1
TGTGCCAGCTACAGGGGCTCTGGAAACACCATATATTTT
CASYRGSGNTIYF
>TRBJ2-7|NA|TRBV13|TRBD2
TGTGCCAGCAGCTTTTTTGGCGCGGGAGGGTTTTCCTACGAGCAGTACTTC
CASSFFGAGGFSYEQYF
>TRBJ2-3|NA|TRBV20-1|NA
TGCAGTGCTGTAAGGGATACGCAGTATTTT
CSAVRDTQYF
>TRBJ2-5|NA|TRBV6-5|NA
TGTGCCAGCAGTGTGGGCCAGGGGTACCAAGAGACCCAGTACTTC
CASSVGQGYQETQYF
>TRBJ2-7|NA|TRBV11-1|NA
TGTGCCAGCAGCTTAGCGAGTTGGCTAGCGCACGCGCCCTACGAGCAGTACTTC
CASSLASWLAHAPYEQYF
>TRBJ1-5|NA|TRBV27|NA
TGTGCCAGCAGTTTGGAGGGTTATCAGCCCCAGCATTTT
CASSLEGYQPQHF
>TRBJ1-2|NA|TRBV4-1|NA
TGCGCCAGCAGCCAAGTAGGGACCCCTGGCTTCTACACCTTC
CASSQVGTPGFYTF
>TRBJ1-4|NA|TRBV27|TRBD1
TGTGCCAGCAGATACGGGACAGGGGATATCAGCGAAAAACTGTTTTTT
CASRYGTGDISEKLFF
>TRBJ2-1|NA|TRBV28|NA
TGTGCCAGCAGTTTATGGCCTAGCGCGGAATACAATGAGCAGTTCTTC
CASSLWPSAEYNEQFF
>TRBJ1-2|NA|TRBV28|TRBD1
TGTGCCAGCAGTTTAACCAGGGGGGATGGCTACACCTTC
CASSLTRGDGYTF
>TRBJ1-1|NA|TRBV11-2|NA
TGTGCCAGCAGCTTTCGGGCGCGGGAGGGGACTGAAGCTTTCTTT
CASSFRAREGTEAFF
>TRBJ2-7|NA|TRBV5-1|NA
TGCGCCAGCAGCTTGGGTCAGGAATACGAGCAGTACTTC
CASSLGQEYEQYF
>TRBJ2-1|NA|TRBV7-9|NA
TGTGCCAGCAGCTTAAGTCAGGGGCTGGACAATGAGCAGTTCTTC
CASSLSQGLDNEQFF
>TRBJ2-7|NA|TRBV4-2|NA
TGTGCCAGCAGCCAAGGCCCCCTAGCGTCCTCCTACGAGCAGTACTTC
CASSQGPLASSYEQYF
>TRBJ2-7|NA|TRBV5-1|TRBD1
TGCGCCAGCAGCCACGGGACAGGGGAAGTACCCGAGCAGTACTTC
CASSHGTGEVPEQYF
>TRBJ2-1|once|TRBV7-9|NA
TGTGCCAGCAGCTTAGTTTCCGGCCAGGGGACGGCCCCCAACAATGAGCAGTTCTTC
CASSLVSGQGTAPNNEQFF
>TRBJ2-1|NA|TRBV2|NA
TGTGCCAGCAGTGCCCCCGTGGACAGTGATGAGCAGTTCTTC
CASSAPVDSDEQFF
>TRBJ1-4|NA|TRBV27|NA
TGTGCCAGCAGTTTAGGTGAAAAACTGTTTTTT
CASSLGEKLFF
>TRBJ2-7|NA|TRBV11-2|TRBD2
TGTGCCAGCAGCCTGGTTAGCGGGGCCTCCTACGAGCAGTACTTC
CASSLVSGASYEQYF
>TRBJ1-3|NA|TRBV4-1|NA
TGCGCCAGCAGCCAAGACGGCAGAGCCTCTGGAAACACCATATATTTT
CASSQDGRASGNTIYF
>TRBJ1-3|NA|TRBV4-2|NA
TGTGCCAGCAGTAACCTGATCCAGGTTTACTCTGGAAACACCATATATTTT
CASSNLIQVYSGNTIYF
>TRBJ2-3|NA|TRBV4-1|TRBD2
TGCGCCAGCAGCCTCGTAGCGGGATTCACAGATACGCAGTATTTT
CASSLVAGFTDTQYF
>TRBJ1-1|few|TRBV19|NA
TGTGCCACCCTCCGGGGGCCCACTGAAGCTTTCTTT
CATLRGPTEAFF
>TRBJ2-7|NA|TRBV15|TRBD2
TGTGCCACCAGCAGAGAGGCTAGCGGAATGAGCTCCTACGAGCAGTACTTC
CATSREASGMSSYEQYF
>TRBJ2-7|NA|TRBV28|NA
TGTGCCAGCAGTTTATCGGCTCGTTTAATCCACGAGCAGTACTTC
CASSLSARLIHEQYF
>TRBJ2-7|NA|TRBV9|NA
TGTGCCAGCAGCGTAGGGCTAGCGAATTACGAGCAGTACTTC
CASSVGLANYEQYF
>TRBJ2-7|NA|TRBV13|TRBD2
TGTGCCAGCAGCTTCCCTCTACGGGCGGGAGGTAACGACGAGCAGTACTTC
CASSFPLRAGGNDEQYF
>TRBJ1-1|NA|TRBV6-5|TRBD1
TGTGCCAGCAGTTACTTACAGGGGGCCTACGAAGCTTTCTTT
CASSYLQGAYEAFF
>TRBJ1-3|NA|TRBV4-1|NA
TGCGCCAGCAGCCAAGATGGCGACACCATATATTTT
CASSQDGDTIYF